The clone carrying this TCR beta chain has more than one count but fewer than ten. This record comes from a study of graft-versus-host responses after intestinal transplantation. V lost 4 bases and J lost 1; bases outside the gene matches: 10. CDR1 and CDR2 (germline): SGDLS, YYNGEE. CDR3 length: 17 amino acids. Generated by immunoSEQ multiplex PCR, the TCRdb table keeps only in-frame clones and is missing some. The sample includes roughly 13,000 clones, roughly a third of them seen just once. The chain recombines TRBV9 with TRBJ2-3; 9 positions match TRBD2. The sample consisted of alloreactive CD4+ T cells from a mixed lymphocyte reaction culture, taken before intestinal transplant. Described subset: CFSE-low proliferating T cells sorted from roughly six-day pre-transplant mixed lymphocyte reaction (GvH or HvG direction). This receptor was obtained from a human patient who received an intestinal transplant. The CDR3 coding sequence is TGTGCCAGCAGCTTTGTACAGGGCGGGAGGGGCACAGATACGCAGTATTTT. This codes for CASSFVQGGRGTDTQYF.